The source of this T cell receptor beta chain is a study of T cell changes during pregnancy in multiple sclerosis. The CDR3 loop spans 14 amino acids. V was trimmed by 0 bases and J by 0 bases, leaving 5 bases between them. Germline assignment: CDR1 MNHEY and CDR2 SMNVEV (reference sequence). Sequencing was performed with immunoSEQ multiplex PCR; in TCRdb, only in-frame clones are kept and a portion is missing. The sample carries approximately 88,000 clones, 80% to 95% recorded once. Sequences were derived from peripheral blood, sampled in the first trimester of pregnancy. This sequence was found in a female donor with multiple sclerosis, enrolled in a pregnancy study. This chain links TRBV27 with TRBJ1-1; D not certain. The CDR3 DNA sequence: TGTGCCAGCAGTTTATCAACAGTGAACACTGAAGCTTTCTTT. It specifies CASSLSTVNTEAFF.